Listed below are T cell receptor beta chains from one sample, sequenced in a study of blood T cell repertoires in COVID-19. Only in-frame clones appear in the TCRdb table, and some are missing; sequencing was by immunoSEQ multiplex PCR. The sample includes 95,000 to 110,000 clones, about nine tenths of them seen just once. Specimen: peripheral blood. Receptor source: a woman of 80 years or more in a cohort sampled during active COVID-19. The conserved cysteine and the conserved F or W are not part of the CDR3 here. The size of a clone is reported for some rows only, either as once, few or many, or as a class for expanded clones.

once,TRBV19,ASPFRGTGESDEQF
.,TRBV5-1,ASSTGTGGEKLF
.,TRBV5-1,ASSSGGSSSYEQY
.,TRBV21-1,ASSKSGINSPLH
few,TRBV4-1,ASSQETAFSGNTIY
.,TRBV28,ASSSQGGRAFNEQY
.,TRBV6-5,ASSYVPGEGNEQF
few,TRBV3-1/TRBV3-2,ASSPRLAFSYEQY
few,TRBV29-1,SVGGLAGGPGQETQY
few,TRBV28,ATRAENTEAF
once,TRBV4-2,ASSQDLPGASNSPLH
.,TRBV5-4,ASSLGGTGGYNEQF
.,TRBV27,ASTSEGVITDTQY
.,TRBV3-1/TRBV3-2,ASSHNLGPSGANVLT
few,TRBV9,ASSRLGPWGTDTQY
.,TRBV5-1,ASSLVVRGQGYEQF
.,TRBV3-1/TRBV3-2,ASSQWTGTYEQY
.,TRBV27,ASSTDINEKLF
.,TRBV9,ASSVIGTSNSPLH
.,TRBV10-3,AISDGFSGNYEQY
once,TRBV3-1/TRBV3-2,ASSQDTDTYQETQY
.,TRBV5-1,ASSLQGSPNTEAF